The present TCR beta chain was sequenced within a study of T-cell memory formation after mild COVID-19. MiXCR was run by TCRdb on the 5' RACE reads, yielding one entry per CDR3 protein. The repertoire holds 350,000 or so distinct CDR3 sequences, with roughly 20% as singletons. Sequenced input: PBMCs or a T cell subset sorted from them (not recorded which). The sequence derives from an adult woman who had mild COVID-19 (a few samples of this study predate the infection). Cell type and time point are not known.

CDR3 coding DNA: TGCAGTGCTAGAGACGCGGGCCACGGCCGCACCGGGGAGCTGTTTTTT. It codes for CSARDAGHGRTGELFF. This chain joins TRBV20-1 and TRBJ2-2; possible D gene TRBD2, 5 bases. Trimming removed 0 bases from V and 4 bases from J, with 15 bases in between. CDR1 is DFQATT, CDR2 SNEGSKA, per germline (reference sequence). This CDR3 is built from 16 residues.